These 29 T cell receptor beta chains were all obtained from the same sample, sequenced in a study of blood T cell repertoires in COVID-19. Produced via immunoSEQ multiplex PCR; TCRdb's table is partial and in-frame only. The sample includes about 260,000 clones, approximately 84% of them seen just once. Source material: peripheral blood. The source of these receptors is a woman over 75 with acute or convalescent COVID-19.

The V call is TRBV18, the J call TRBJ2-6, with 9 bases fitting TRBD1. From germline, CDR1 is KGHSH and CDR2 LQKENI. With V trimmed by 3 bases and J by 1 base, 4 bases remained unmatched. The CDR3 runs 17 residues. This CDR3 reads CASSPDRGGSGANVLTF. In DNA, the CDR3 is TGTGCCAGCTCACCGGACAGGGGTGGGTCTGGGGCCAACGTCCTGACTTTC.

The rearrangement joins TRBV20-1 to TRBJ2-2, with 13 positions matching TRBD2. This CDR3 is 18 amino acids long. V dropped 3 bases and J dropped 6; count of bases not matched to a gene: 13. Germline V gene data show CDR1 as DFQATT and CDR2 as SNEGSKA (reference sequence). The CDR3 DNA reads as TGCAGTGCTAGTTCTCGGACTTCGGGACTAGCGGGGTCCGGGGAGCTGTTTTTT. It translates to CSASSRTSGLAGSGELFF.

This chain connects TRBV6-1 to TRBJ2-5; 12 bases fit TRBD2. This CDR3 has 16 amino acids. Germline-derived CDR1 and CDR2 are MNHNS and SASEGT. The trim removed 1 base at V and 1 base at J, leaving 1 base unmatched. DNA of the CDR3: TGTGCCAGCAGTGAAGGGACTAGCGGGACCCAAGAGACCCAGTACTTC. Translation gives CASSEGTSGTQETQYF.

The chain uses TRBV7-2 and TRBJ1-2, with a weak D call TRBD1 (5 bases). Trimming left V 4 bases short and J 5 bases short, with 8 bases between. This CDR3 contains 12 residues. Germline lookup yields CDR1 SGHTA and CDR2 FQGNSA. CDR3 protein: CASSSQGYGYTF. CDR3 nucleotides: TGTGCCAGCAGCTCCCAGGGTTATGGCTACACCTTC.

The chain couples TRBV2 to TRBJ1-2; D is ambiguous. CDR1 is SNHLY and CDR2 is FYNNEI in the germline V gene. Trimming left V 6 bases short and J 8 bases short, with 13 bases between. The CDR3 has 12 amino acids. The chain's CDR3 is CASRTEWEGYTF. The DNA for the CDR3 is TGTGCCAGCAGGACGGAATGGGAGGGCTACACCTTC.

About this clone itself: The identical CDR3 is also encoded by other nucleotide sequences in the sample. The V gene is TRBV12-3 or TRBV12-4, the J gene TRBJ2-7; TRBD1 matches 7 bases. The trim removed 6 bases at V and 1 base at J, leaving 3 bases unmatched. The CDR3 runs to 13 residues. CDR3 sequence: CASSQTGSYEQYF. The CDR3 region has the DNA TGTGCCAGCAGCCAGACAGGGTCCTACGAGCAGTACTTC.

The genes are TRBV9 and TRBJ2-5; 7 bases align to TRBD1. The length of the CDR3 is 15 residues. Germline V gene data show CDR1 as SGDLS and CDR2 as YYNGEE. Trimming cost V 3 bases and J 4 bases; bases outside gene matches: 9. The CDR3 loop reads CASSARQGFGETQYF. The CDR3 DNA is TGTGCCAGCAGCGCCAGACAGGGTTTCGGAGAGACCCAGTACTTC.

The V gene is TRBV7-7, the J gene TRBJ2-7, with 7 positions matching TRBD2. Trimming took 8 bases from V and 5 from J; bases not matched to a gene: 15. The CDR3 is 15 amino acids. Germline V gene data show CDR1 as SSHAT and CDR2 as FNYEAQ (reference sequence). DNA for the CDR3: TGTGCCAGCTGGGAGGGGCGGGGTCCGCCTGACGAGCAGTACTTC. Protein product: CASWEGRGPPDEQYF.

J is TRBJ2-1 and V is TRBV7-2; TRBD1 is a possible D gene (6 bases). Germline values: CDR1 SGHTA, CDR2 FQGNSA. The CDR3 spans 13 residues. V dropped 4 bases and J dropped 9 bases, with 13 bases sitting between them. CDR3 DNA: TGTGCCAGCAGCTCCCAACAGGGTACTGAGCAGTTCTTC. Protein: CASSSQQGTEQFF.

The chain combines TRBV5-4 with TRBJ2-1, with 9 bases matching TRBD2. Looked up from germline, CDR1 is SGHNT and CDR2 is YYREEE (reference sequence). J lost 3 bases, V lost 4 bases, and 8 bases had no gene match. This CDR3 has 16 amino acids. CDR3 nucleotide sequence: TGTGCCAGCAGCGACACACTAGCGGGCGACTACAATGAGCAGTTCTTC. This translates into CASSDTLAGDYNEQFF. The whole variable domain, filled in from reference TRBV5-4 and TRBJ2-1, reads ETGVTQSPTHLIKTRGQQVTLRCSSQSGHNTVSWYQQALGQGPQFIFQYYREEENGRGNFPPRFSGLQFPNYSSELNVNALELDDSALYLCASSDTLAGDYNEQFFGPGTRLTVL.

This sequence joins TRBV12-3 or TRBV12-4 and TRBJ2-7; a possible D gene is TRBD1 (6 bases). The CDR3 sequence is 13 residues long. The V gene lost 4 bases and the J gene lost 3 bases, with 10 bases spanning the gap. The chain's CDR3 is CASSSQQGYEQYF. Written as DNA, the CDR3 is TGTGCCAGCAGTTCCCAACAGGGCTACGAGCAGTACTTC.

The rearrangement links TRBV29-1 to TRBJ2-2; D remains ambiguous. CDR1 is SQVTM, CDR2 ANQGSEA, per germline. The CDR3 extends over 12 amino acids. The V and J ends lost 4 bases and 4 bases respectively, with 7 bases between them. CDR3 sequence reads: CSVVPRTGELFF. The CDR3, as DNA: TGCAGCGTTGTCCCTCGCACCGGGGAGCTGTTTTTT.

The CDR3 loop is CSASIVSAGELFF. The DNA for the CDR3 is TGCAGTGCTAGTATTGTCTCGGCCGGGGAGCTGTTTTTT. V and J are TRBV20-1 and TRBJ2-2, with D hard to call. V lost 3 bases, J lost 6 bases, and 11 bases lay in between. The CDR3 spans 13 residues. The germline gives CDR1 DFQATT, CDR2 SNEGSKA (reference sequence).

CDR3: CASSLSSGGDTQYF. The CDR3 DNA follows: TGTGCCAGCAGCTTATCTAGCGGGGGAGATACGCAGTATTTT. This rearrangement joins TRBV7-9 to TRBJ2-3; 10 positions agree with TRBD2. The CDR3 spans 14 residues. Germline V gene data show CDR1 as SEHNR and CDR2 as FQNEAQ (reference sequence). The J segment lost 5 bases and the V segment lost 2 bases, leaving 1 base of the junction unmatched.

This chain connects TRBV5-1 to TRBJ2-4; 7 bases are shared with TRBD2. CDR3 length equals 14 residues. V was clipped by 4 bases and J by 5 bases; unmatched bases: 6. Per the germline V gene, CDR1 is SGHRS and CDR2 is YFSETQ. The CDR3 loop is CASSKYSGENIQYF. The CDR3 DNA reads as TGCGCCAGCAGCAAATACAGCGGGGAAAACATTCAGTACTTC. Supplemented by reference TRBV5-1 and TRBJ2-4, the full variable domain reads KAGVTQTPRYLIKTRGQQVTLSCSPISGHRSVSWYQQTPGQGLQFLFEYFSETQRNKGNFPGRFSGRQFSNSRSEMNVSTLELGDSALYLCASSKYSGENIQYFGAGTRLSVL.

The rearrangement links TRBV7-2 to TRBJ2-5, with D perhaps TRBD2 (7 bases). V gave up 2 bases and J gave up 2 bases, with 15 bases separating them. Germline lookup yields CDR1 SGHTA and CDR2 FQGNSA. This CDR3 has 16 amino acids. The DNA of the CDR3 is TGTGCCAGCAGCTTACGTGGGAGGGGGGGGCAAGAGACCCAGTACTTC. Protein sequence: CASSLRGRGGQETQYF.

The CDR3 is CASSRTMRASSYEQYF. Written as DNA, the CDR3 is TGTGCCAGCAGCCGCACAATGAGGGCAAGCTCCTACGAGCAGTACTTC. The chain employs TRBV3-1 (or the pseudogene TRBV3-2) and TRBJ2-7; TRBD2 is a possible D gene (5 bases). The CDR3 spans 16 residues. Trimming pared 4 bases from V and 0 bases from J, leaving 16 bases between. CDR1 LGHDT and CDR2 YNNKEL come from the germline V gene (reference sequence).

The chain recombines TRBV6-5 with TRBJ1-2; the D gene is possibly TRBD1 (5 bases). Germline CDR1 and CDR2: MNHEY and SVGAGI. CDR3 size: 13 residues. Trimming cost V 0 bases and J 7 bases, with 9 bases left between them. The CDR3 bases are TGTGCCAGCAGTTACTCGCAGGGAGGTGGCTACACCTTC. Amino acids: CASSYSQGGGYTF.

The rearrangement joins TRBV27 to TRBJ1-1; possibly TRBD1 for D (5 bases). The CDR3 is 16 amino acids. V lost 5 bases, J lost 0 bases, and 16 bases lay in between. The germline V gene encodes CDR1 MNHEY and CDR2 SMNVEV (reference sequence). CDR3 amino acids: CASSVGVGPMNTEAFF. Written as DNA, the CDR3 is TGTGCCAGCAGTGTAGGGGTTGGACCCATGAACACTGAAGCTTTCTTT.

V and J are TRBV2 and TRBJ2-3; 7 bases map to TRBD2. Unmatched junction bases numbered 6, after V lost 9 bases and J lost 3 bases. The CDR3 runs 13 residues. Germline V gene lookup returns CDR1 SNHLY and CDR2 FYNNEI. The CDR3 loop reads CARSRGVTDTQYF. The CDR3 region has the DNA TGTGCCAGAAGCCGGGGGGTAACAGATACGCAGTATTTT. The variable domain in full, completed from reference TRBV2 and TRBJ2-3, reads EPEVTQTPSHQVTQMGQEVILRCVPISNHLYFYWYRQILGQKVEFLVSFYNNEISEKSEIFDDQFSVERPDGSNFTLKIRSTKLEDSAMYFCARSRGVTDTQYFGPGTRLTVL.

The J gene is TRBJ1-1, the V gene TRBV6-5, with a weak D call TRBD1 (6 bases). CDR1 MNHEY and CDR2 SVGAGI come from the germline V gene. The V end lost 0 bases, the J end lost 4 bases, and 12 bases lay between the germline ends. This CDR3 is 15 amino acids long. In nucleotides, the CDR3 is TGTGCCAGCAGTTACTCCCCTCCCAGGGGCACTGAAGCTTTCTTT. Its translation is CASSYSPPRGTEAFF.

This clone has only one observation. The chain links TRBV19 to TRBJ2-1, with 9 bases identical to TRBD1. This CDR3 has 16 residues. J lost 6 bases, V lost 6 bases, and 12 bases had no gene match. CDR1 LNHDA and CDR2 SQIVND come from the germline V gene (reference sequence). The CDR3 DNA is TGTGCCAGTAGCTCCGGCTCGGGACAGGGTGTCAATGAGCAGTTCTTC. As protein: CASSSGSGQGVNEQFF.

DNA for the CDR3: TGTGCCAGCAGTCTGTCGTCCAGGGGACCTTATGGCTACACCTTC. Amino acid sequence: CASSLSSRGPYGYTF. The gene calls are TRBV5-4 and TRBJ1-2; tentative D call: TRBD1 (6 bases). The CDR3 loop spans 15 amino acids. Germline V lookup: CDR1 SGHNT, CDR2 YYREEE (reference sequence). Trimming took 5 bases from V and 5 from J, leaving 19 bases between them.

The CDR3 bases are TGTGCCAGCAGCGTAGCCCCTCGTGTTAGCACAGATACGCAGTATTTT. Translating it yields CASSVAPRVSTDTQYF. The V gene is TRBV9, the J gene TRBJ2-3; D ambiguous. The CDR3 has 16 residues. With 0 bases removed from V and 0 bases from J, the gap between germline ends came to 11 bases. The germline gives CDR1 SGDLS, CDR2 YYNGEE.

V gene TRBV19 combines with J gene TRBJ2-2; D is possibly TRBD2 (7 bases). Trimming removed 3 bases at V and 6 bases at J, with 17 bases between. Germline V CDR1 and CDR2: LNHDA, SQIVND (reference sequence). The CDR3 spans 16 residues. This CDR3 reads CASSIGGGGTAGELFF. The CDR3 region has the DNA TGTGCCAGTAGTATTGGGGGCGGGGGTACGGCCGGGGAGCTGTTTTTT.

The gene calls are TRBV18 and TRBJ1-2; D is ambiguous. The V end was cut by 4 bases, the J end by 8 bases, with 14 bases between. Germline V gene lookup returns CDR1 KGHSH and CDR2 LQKENI. The CDR3 runs to 13 residues. The chain's CDR3 is CASSQGGRRGYTF. CDR3 bases: TGTGCCAGCTCACAAGGCGGGAGAAGAGGCTACACCTTC. The complete variable domain, with remaining parts taken from reference TRBV18 and TRBJ1-2, reads NAGVMQNPRHLVRRRGQEARLRCSPMKGHSHVYWYRQLPEEGLKFMVYLQKENIIDESGMPKERFSAEFPKEGPSILRIQQVVRGDSAAYFCASSQGGRRGYTFGSGTRLTVV.

J is TRBJ2-2 and V is TRBV9; TRBD1 agrees at 8 bases. This CDR3 comprises 17 residues. The V gene end was trimmed by 3 bases and the J gene end by 0 bases; junction bases not matched to a gene: 7. The germline CDR1 and CDR2 sequences are SGDLS and YYNGEE. In nucleotides, the CDR3 is TGTGCCAGCAGCGAACCTACAGGGGGAACGAACACCGGGGAGCTGTTTTTT. Translation: CASSEPTGGTNTGELFF.

J is TRBJ2-1 and V is TRBV11-1, with 8 bases matching TRBD2. The J segment lost 8 bases and the V segment lost 2 bases, leaving 8 bases of the junction unmatched. The germline CDR1 and CDR2 sequences are SGHAT and FQDESV (reference sequence). The CDR3 runs 15 residues. In DNA form, the CDR3 reads TGTGCCAGCAGCTTAACCCGGGGGGGCCGCGATGAGCAGTTCTTC. Translated: CASSLTRGGRDEQFF.

The chain joins TRBV30 to TRBJ2-2; D is undetermined. The CDR3 spans 12 residues. With 3 bases removed from V and 2 bases from J, the gap between germline ends came to 4 bases. Germline assignment: CDR1 GTSNPN and CDR2 SVGIG (reference sequence). The DNA for the CDR3 is TGTGCCTGGAGCCTAAACACCGGGGAGCTGTTTTTT. Translating gives CAWSLNTGELFF.